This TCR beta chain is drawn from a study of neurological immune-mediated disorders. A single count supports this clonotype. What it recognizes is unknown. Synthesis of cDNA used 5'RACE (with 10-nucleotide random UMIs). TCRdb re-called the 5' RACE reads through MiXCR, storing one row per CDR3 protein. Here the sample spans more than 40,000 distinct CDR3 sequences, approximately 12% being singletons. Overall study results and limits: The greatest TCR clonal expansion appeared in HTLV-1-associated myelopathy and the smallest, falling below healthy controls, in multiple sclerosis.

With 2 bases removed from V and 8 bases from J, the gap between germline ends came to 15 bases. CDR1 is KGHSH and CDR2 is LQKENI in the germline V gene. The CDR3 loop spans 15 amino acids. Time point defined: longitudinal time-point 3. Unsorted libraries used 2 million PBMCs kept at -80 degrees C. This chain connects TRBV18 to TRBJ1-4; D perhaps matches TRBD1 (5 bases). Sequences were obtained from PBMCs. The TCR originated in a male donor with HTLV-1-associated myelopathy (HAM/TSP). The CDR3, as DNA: TGTGCCAGCTCACCAGGACACACGTACGGGGAAAAACTGTTTTTT. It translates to CASSPGHTYGEKLFF.